One and the same sample provided the 24 T cell receptor beta chains below, sequenced in a study of T cell responses to AZD1222 COVID-19 vaccine. Sequencing was performed with immunoSEQ multiplex PCR; in TCRdb, only in-frame clones are kept and a portion is missing. The sample records 95,000 to 130,000 clones, around 88% being singletons. This specimen was peripheral blood, taken on day 0 of AZD1222 vaccination. The receptors were sampled from an adult in good health.

The J gene is TRBJ1-1, the V gene TRBV7-3; D is unclear. The length of the CDR3 is 13 residues. In germline, CDR1 is SGHTA, CDR2 FQGTGA. Trimming stripped 0 bases from V and 3 bases from J, with 5 bases between. The CDR3 loop reads CASSLTQYTEAFF. CDR3 DNA sequence: TGTGCCAGCAGCTTAACCCAGTACACTGAAGCTTTCTTT.

CDR3 bases: TGTGCCAGCAGTTACCCCATCCTCGACTCTGGCTACACCTTC. Encoded protein: CASSYPILDSGYTF. This chain links TRBV6-2 or TRBV6-3 with TRBJ1-2; no definite D call. V dropped 2 bases and J dropped 7 bases, with 14 bases sitting between them. Germline V gene data show CDR1 as MNHEY and CDR2 as SVGEGT. The CDR3 contains 14 residues.

The chain couples TRBV4-2 to TRBJ2-3; D is undetermined. The CDR3 has 18 amino acids. Trimming removed 0 bases at V and 2 bases at J, with 18 bases between. The germline gives CDR1 LGHNA, CDR2 YNFKEQ. This chain's CDR3 is CASSQERYTLDNTDTQYF. CDR3 DNA: TGTGCCAGCAGCCAAGAGCGTTACACTCTCGACAACACAGATACGCAGTATTTT.

CDR3 nucleotide sequence: TGTGCCAGCTTTTGTCCCTCCGGGGCTGGAAACACCATATATTTT. Translation gives CASFCPSGAGNTIYF. The chain has TRBV3-1 (or the pseudogene TRBV3-2) and TRBJ1-3, with no clear D. V shed 8 bases and J shed 2 bases, with 16 bases lying between them. CDR3 size: 15 residues. Germline-derived CDR1 and CDR2 are LGHDT and YNNKEL (reference sequence).

The chain carries TRBV14 and TRBJ1-6, with D perhaps matching TRBD1 (5 bases). Germline V gene data show CDR1 as SGHDN and CDR2 as FVKESK. V lost 1 base to trimming and J lost 4 bases, with 14 bases between them. This CDR3 has 17 residues. CDR3 nucleotide sequence: TGTGCCAGCAGCCAAGGTCCGACGGGGGGGTATAATTCACCCCTCCACTTT. Encoded protein: CASSQGPTGGYNSPLHF.

The chain recombines TRBV7-9 with TRBJ1-1, with D maybe TRBD1 (6 bases). The CDR3 totals 13 residues. Trimming took off 6 bases at V and 5 bases at J, with 13 bases between the two ends. Germline V gene sequence: CDR1 SEHNR, CDR2 FQNEAQ (reference sequence). In DNA form, the CDR3 reads TGTGCCAGCAGGCCAGGGGTAGGGACTGAAGCTTTCTTT. It codes for CASRPGVGTEAFF.

V usage is TRBV27 and J usage is TRBJ1-2, with 8 bases that match TRBD1. V gave up 1 base and J gave up 4 bases; unmatched junction bases: 8. The CDR3 loop spans 16 amino acids. Looked up from germline, CDR1 is MNHEY and CDR2 is SMNVEV (reference sequence). CDR3 residues: CASSLLATGARYGYTF. CDR3 DNA sequence: TGTGCCAGCAGTTTATTGGCGACAGGGGCGCGCTATGGCTACACCTTC.

CDR3 sequence: CASSLRSRGPTEQYF. The CDR3 DNA reads as TGTGCCAGCAGTTTACGGAGCCGGGGGCCCACCGAGCAGTACTTC. The genes are TRBV28 and TRBJ2-7; the D call may be TRBD1 or TRBD2 (6 bases each). Germline values: CDR1 MDHEN, CDR2 SYDVKM. This CDR3 is 15 amino acids long. Trimming took off 2 bases at V and 6 bases at J, with 17 bases between the two ends. Full variable domain (rest looked up from reference TRBV28 and TRBJ2-7): DVKVTQSSRYLVKRTGEKVFLECVQDMDHENMFWYRQDPGLGLRLIYFSYDVKMKEKGDIPEGYSVSREKKERFSLILESASTNQTSMYLCASSLRSRGPTEQYFGPGTRLTVT.

CDR3 DNA: TGCGCCAGCAGCCAAGCGGGACAGCTTAGCTCCTACGAGCAGTACTTC. Translating it yields CASSQAGQLSSYEQYF. The rearrangement joins TRBV4-1 to TRBJ2-7; 7 positions agree with TRBD1. Germline V lookup: CDR1 MGHRA, CDR2 YSYEKL. This CDR3 spans 16 amino acids. V shed 1 base and J 0 bases; nucleotides not matched to a gene: 6.

The CDR3 here is CASSRTRDRERHF. The CDR3 DNA is TGTGCCAGCAGCCGGACCCGGGACAGGGAACGGCATTTT. The chain joins TRBV7-3 to TRBJ1-5, with TRBD1 identical over 9 bases. V lost 5 bases and J lost 15; bases outside the gene matches: 11. This CDR3 has 13 amino acids. Germline V gives CDR1 SGHTA, CDR2 FQGTGA.

This chain uses TRBV7-2 with TRBJ2-1, with 10 bases aligning to TRBD2. Germline lookup yields CDR1 SGHTA and CDR2 FQGNSA. The CDR3 contains 16 residues. V lost 5 bases to trimming and J lost 7 bases; unmatched junction nucleotides: 11. The CDR3 sequence is CASSTKAGGQANEQFF. The CDR3 DNA reads TGTGCCAGCAGCACAAAAGCGGGGGGGCAAGCGAATGAGCAGTTCTTC.

V usage is TRBV5-1 and J usage is TRBJ2-7, with 14 bases that match TRBD2. Looked up from germline, CDR1 is SGHRS and CDR2 is YFSETQ. The junction had 10 bases not matched to a gene; V was cut back by 4 bases and J by 7 bases. The CDR3 is 16 residues long. This CDR3 reads CASSPMDGLAGGEQYF. The DNA for the CDR3 is TGCGCCAGCAGCCCGATGGACGGACTAGCGGGGGGTGAGCAGTACTTC.

The J gene is TRBJ2-6, the V gene TRBV6-2 or TRBV6-3, with no clear D. V was shortened by 3 bases and J by 0 bases, with 6 bases between the two germline ends. This CDR3 region has 15 residues. Germline CDR1 and CDR2: MNHEY and SVGEGT. The CDR3: CASSYGNSGANVLTF. CDR3 nucleotide sequence: TGTGCCAGCAGTTATGGGAACTCTGGGGCCAACGTCCTGACTTTC.

The CDR3 sequence: CASSLVTSGGWGYEQYF. The CDR3 nucleotides are TGTGCCAGCAGCTTAGTGACTAGCGGGGGCTGGGGCTACGAGCAGTACTTC. The gene calls are TRBV11-2 and TRBJ2-7, with TRBD2 matching 12 bases. The CDR3 length is 17 residues. The V segment lost 1 base and the J segment 3 bases; nucleotides outside the gene matches: 7. In germline, CDR1 is SGHAT, CDR2 FQNNGV.

This chain links TRBV29-1 with TRBJ1-2, with a possible D match to TRBD1 (5 bases). The germline CDR1 and CDR2 sequences are SQVTM and ANQGSEA. V lost 7 bases, J lost 0 bases, and 15 bases lay in between. The CDR3 runs to 14 residues. CDR3 sequence reads: CSAGTATANYGYTF. The CDR3 DNA reads TGCAGCGCCGGGACGGCGACCGCTAACTATGGCTACACCTTC. Drawing the rest from reference TRBV29-1 and TRBJ1-2, the complete variable domain is SAVISQKPSRDICQRGTSLTIQCQVDSQVTMMFWYRQQPGQSLTLIATANQGSEATYESGFVIDKFPISRPNLTFSTLTVSNMSPEDSSIYLCSAGTATANYGYTFGSGTRLTVV.

The chain employs TRBV24-1 and TRBJ2-7; possibly TRBD2 for D (7 bases). V lost 7 bases and J 4 bases, leaving 16 bases between the germline ends. The length of the CDR3 is 14 residues. Looked up from germline, CDR1 is KGHDR and CDR2 is SFDVKD. DNA of the CDR3: TGTGCCACCAGCGAAGGGGGGGCCAGTTACGAGCAGTACTTC. Its protein product is CATSEGGASYEQYF.

The chain couples TRBV6-1 to TRBJ1-2; D unresolved. V lost 8 bases, J lost 8 bases, and 15 bases lay in between. Germline V gene lookup returns CDR1 MNHNS and CDR2 SASEGT. The CDR3 runs to 12 residues. This CDR3 reads CASEALDYGYTF. The CDR3 coding sequence is TGTGCCAGCGAAGCCCTGGATTACGGCTACACCTTC.

In its sample, this clone was seen once. CDR3: CASSVDRASDTQYF. CDR3 nucleotide sequence: TGTGCCAGCAGCGTTGACAGGGCGTCGGATACGCAGTATTTT. The chain has TRBV9 and TRBJ2-3; 7 nucleotides align to TRBD1. This CDR3 has 14 amino acids. V lost 2 bases, J lost 6 bases, and 6 bases stayed unmatched. The germline CDR1 and CDR2 sequences are SGDLS and YYNGEE.

The chain is built from TRBV19 and TRBJ2-7, with D possibly matching TRBD2 (5 bases). The CDR3 extends over 12 amino acids. Germline V lookup: CDR1 LNHDA, CDR2 SQIVND (reference sequence). V lost 3 bases, J lost 6 bases, and 9 bases lay in between. CDR3 loop: CASSIAGSEQYF. The CDR3 DNA sequence: TGTGCCAGTAGTATTGCGGGTTCCGAGCAGTACTTC.

The rearrangement links TRBV27 to TRBJ1-2; D remains ambiguous. CDR1 is MNHEY, CDR2 SMNVEV, per germline (reference sequence). The CDR3 is 13 residues long. V lost 7 bases and J 0 bases, leaving 9 bases between the germline ends. Here the CDR3 DNA reads TGTGCCAGCACGGAGGGCCCTAACTATGGCTACACCTTC. Translation gives CASTEGPNYGYTF.

The chain carries TRBV19 and TRBJ1-1; D uncertain. Germline V CDR1 and CDR2: LNHDA, SQIVND (reference sequence). There are 15 residues in the CDR3. The V gene lost 1 base and the J gene lost 2 bases, with 11 bases spanning the gap. The CDR3 bases are TGTGCCAGTAGTATAGGGGCACACTTAAACACTGAAGCTTTCTTT. Translating gives CASSIGAHLNTEAFF.

The chain links TRBV7-3 to TRBJ1-4; D is undetermined. V was clipped by 1 base and J by 5 bases, with 14 bases between them. CDR1 and CDR2 (germline): SGHTA, FQGTGA. This CDR3 has 16 residues. The CDR3, as DNA: TGTGCCAGCAGCTTAAATGAGCAAACTAACAATGAAAAACTGTTTTTT. It yields the protein CASSLNEQTNNEKLFF.

The rearrangement uses TRBV5-1 and TRBJ2-7; no firm D call. CDR1 is SGHRS and CDR2 is YFSETQ in the germline V gene. With 0 bases removed from V and 2 bases from J, the gap between germline ends came to 12 bases. The CDR3 runs to 15 residues. CDR3 in amino acids: CASSLASNGPYEQYF. For the CDR3, the DNA is TGCGCCAGCAGCTTGGCCTCCAACGGACCCTACGAGCAGTACTTC.

The gene calls are TRBV19 and TRBJ1-3; D remains ambiguous. V dropped 5 bases and J dropped 3 bases, with 5 bases sitting between them. This CDR3 contains 12 residues. Germline V gene lookup returns CDR1 LNHDA and CDR2 SQIVND (reference sequence). The CDR3, as DNA: TGTGCCAGTAGTTGGCTTGGAAACACCATATATTTT. Its translation is CASSWLGNTIYF.